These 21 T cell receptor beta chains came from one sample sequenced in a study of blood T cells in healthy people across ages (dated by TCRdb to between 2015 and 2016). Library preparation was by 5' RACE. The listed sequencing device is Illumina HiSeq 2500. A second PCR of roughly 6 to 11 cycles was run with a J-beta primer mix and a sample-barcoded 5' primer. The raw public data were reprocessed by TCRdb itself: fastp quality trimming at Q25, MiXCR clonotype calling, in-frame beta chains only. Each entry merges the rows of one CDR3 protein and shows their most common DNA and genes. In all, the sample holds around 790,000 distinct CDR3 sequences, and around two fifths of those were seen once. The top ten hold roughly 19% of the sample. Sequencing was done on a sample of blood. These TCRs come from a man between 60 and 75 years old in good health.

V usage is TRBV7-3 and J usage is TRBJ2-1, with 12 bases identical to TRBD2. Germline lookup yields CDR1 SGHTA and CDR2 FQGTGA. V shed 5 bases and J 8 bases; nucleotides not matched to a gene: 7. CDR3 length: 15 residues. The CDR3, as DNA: TGTGCCAGCAGCCCGACTAGCGGGAGTATCTATGAGCAGTTCTTC. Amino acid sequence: CASSPTSGSIYEQFF.

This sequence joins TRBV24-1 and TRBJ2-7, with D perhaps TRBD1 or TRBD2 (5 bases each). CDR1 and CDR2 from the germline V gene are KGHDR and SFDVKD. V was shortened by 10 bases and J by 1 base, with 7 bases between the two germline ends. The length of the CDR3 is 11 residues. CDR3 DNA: TGTGCCACGAGGGGATCCTACGAGCAGTACTTC. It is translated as CATRGSYEQYF.

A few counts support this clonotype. The DNA of the CDR3 is TGCGCCAGCAGCCACGGACTAGCGGGGGGCCAAGAGACCCAGTACTTC. Its translation is CASSHGLAGGQETQYF. The chain combines TRBV4-3 with TRBJ2-5; the match to TRBD2 covers 14 bases. The CDR3 consists of 16 residues. J gave up 1 base and V 3 bases, and 1 base lay outside the gene matches. Germline V gene lookup returns CDR1 LGHNA and CDR2 YSLEER.

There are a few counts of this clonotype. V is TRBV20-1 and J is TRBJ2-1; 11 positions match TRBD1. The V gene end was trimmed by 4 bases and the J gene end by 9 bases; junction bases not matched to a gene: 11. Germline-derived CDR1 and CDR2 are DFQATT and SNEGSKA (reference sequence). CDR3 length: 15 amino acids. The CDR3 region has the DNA TGCAGTGCTAAGGGACCGGGACAGGGGGGAGGTGAGCAGTTCTTC. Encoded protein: CSAKGPGQGGGEQFF.

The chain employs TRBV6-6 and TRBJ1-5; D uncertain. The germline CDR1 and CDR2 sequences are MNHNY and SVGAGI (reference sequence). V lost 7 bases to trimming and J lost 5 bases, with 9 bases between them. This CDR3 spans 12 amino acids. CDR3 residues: CASTKEDQPQHF. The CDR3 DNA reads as TGTGCCAGCACCAAGGAGGATCAGCCCCAGCATTTT.

The CDR3 sequence is CASSLAGASEGTDTQYF. The DNA for the CDR3 is TGTGCCAGCAGCTTAGCGGGGGCTAGCGAAGGCACAGATACGCAGTATTTT. This chain links TRBV7-2 with TRBJ2-3, with D possibly being TRBD1 or TRBD2 (6 bases each). The CDR3 totals 17 residues. Per germline, CDR1 SGHTA and CDR2 FQGNSA. Deletions cut 0 bases from V and 1 base from J, with 14 bases between.

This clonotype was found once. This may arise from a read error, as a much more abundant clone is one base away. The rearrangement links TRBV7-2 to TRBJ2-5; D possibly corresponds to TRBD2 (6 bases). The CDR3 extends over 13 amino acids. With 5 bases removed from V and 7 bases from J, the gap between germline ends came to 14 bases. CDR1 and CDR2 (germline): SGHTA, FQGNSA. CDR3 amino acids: CASSRGTYGTQYF. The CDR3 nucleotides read TGTGCCAGCAGCCGGGGGACCTATGGGACCCAGTACTTC.

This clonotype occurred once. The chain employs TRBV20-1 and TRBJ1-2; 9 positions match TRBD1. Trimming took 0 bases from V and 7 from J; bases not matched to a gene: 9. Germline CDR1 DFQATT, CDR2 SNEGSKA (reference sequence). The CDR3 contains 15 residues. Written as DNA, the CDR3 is TGCAGTGCTAGAGATCCGGGACAGGGAGTAGGTGGCTACACCTTC. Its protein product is CSARDPGQGVGGYTF.

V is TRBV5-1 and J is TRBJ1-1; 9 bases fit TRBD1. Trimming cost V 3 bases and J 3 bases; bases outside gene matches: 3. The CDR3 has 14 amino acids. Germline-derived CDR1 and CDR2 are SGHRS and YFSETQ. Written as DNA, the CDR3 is TGCGCCAGCAGCTCCGACAGGGGGTACACTGAAGCTTTCTTT. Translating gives CASSSDRGYTEAFF. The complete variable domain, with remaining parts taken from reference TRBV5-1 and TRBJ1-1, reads KAGVTQTPRYLIKTRGQQVTLSCSPISGHRSVSWYQQTPGQGLQFLFEYFSETQRNKGNFPGRFSGRQFSNSRSEMNVSTLELGDSALYLCASSSDRGYTEAFFGQGTRLTVV.

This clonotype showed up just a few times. The CDR3 loop is CASSPLTGLAGHNEQFF. CDR3 in DNA: TGTGCCAGCAGCCCCCTTACGGGGCTAGCGGGGCACAATGAGCAGTTCTTC. The chain recombines TRBV5-6 with TRBJ2-1; 9 bases are a match to TRBD2. Germline V gene data show CDR1 as SGHDT and CDR2 as YYEEEE. This CDR3 is 17 amino acids long. V lost 4 bases, J lost 5 bases, and 13 bases stayed unmatched.

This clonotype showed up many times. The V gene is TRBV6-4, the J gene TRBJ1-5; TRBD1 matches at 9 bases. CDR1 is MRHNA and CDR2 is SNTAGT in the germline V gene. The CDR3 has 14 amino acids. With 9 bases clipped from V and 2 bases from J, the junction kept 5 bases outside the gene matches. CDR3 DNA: TGTGCCAGGGGGACAGGGCAAGGCAATCAGCCCCAGCATTTT. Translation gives CARGTGQGNQPQHF.

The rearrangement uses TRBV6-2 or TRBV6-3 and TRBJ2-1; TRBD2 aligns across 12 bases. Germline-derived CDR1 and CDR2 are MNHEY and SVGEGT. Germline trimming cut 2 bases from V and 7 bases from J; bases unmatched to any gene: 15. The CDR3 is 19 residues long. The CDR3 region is CASSYVSGRASGGVNEQFF. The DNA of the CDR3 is TGTGCCAGCAGTTACGTCTCGGGTCGTGCTAGCGGGGGGGTAAATGAGCAGTTCTTC.

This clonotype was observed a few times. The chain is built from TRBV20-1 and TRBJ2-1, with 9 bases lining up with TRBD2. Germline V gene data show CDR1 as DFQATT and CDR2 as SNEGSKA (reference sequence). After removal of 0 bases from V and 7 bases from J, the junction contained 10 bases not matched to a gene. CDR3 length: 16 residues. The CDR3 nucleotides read TGCAGTGCTAGAGATCGGAGAGCGGGGGGTTGGAATGAGCAGTTCTTC. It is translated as CSARDRRAGGWNEQFF.

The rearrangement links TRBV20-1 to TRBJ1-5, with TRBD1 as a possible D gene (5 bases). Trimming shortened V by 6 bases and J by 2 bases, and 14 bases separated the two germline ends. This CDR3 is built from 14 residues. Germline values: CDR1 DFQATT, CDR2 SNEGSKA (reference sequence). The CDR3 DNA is TGCAGTGCCAGGTCATTAGGGGGCAATCAGCCCCAGCATTTT. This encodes CSARSLGGNQPQHF.

The CDR3 loop reads CASKLARDSSYEQYF. CDR3 bases: TGTGCCAGTAAGCTTGCCAGGGACAGCTCCTACGAGCAGTACTTC. This chain joins TRBV6-1 and TRBJ2-7, with 7 bases that match TRBD1. The V gene end was trimmed by 9 bases and the J gene end by 0 bases; junction bases not matched to a gene: 11. This CDR3 contains 15 residues. From germline, CDR1 is MNHNS and CDR2 SASEGT.

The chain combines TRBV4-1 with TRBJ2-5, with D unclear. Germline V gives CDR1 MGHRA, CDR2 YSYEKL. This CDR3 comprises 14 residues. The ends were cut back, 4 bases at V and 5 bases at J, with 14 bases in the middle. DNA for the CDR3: TGCGCCAGCAGCCCACCGGGCTCCAGGGAGACCCAGTACTTC. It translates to CASSPPGSRETQYF.

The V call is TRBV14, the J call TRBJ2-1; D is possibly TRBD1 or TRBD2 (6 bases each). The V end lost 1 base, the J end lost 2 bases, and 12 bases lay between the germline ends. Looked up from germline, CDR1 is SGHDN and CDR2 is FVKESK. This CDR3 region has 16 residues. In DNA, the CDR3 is TGTGCCAGCAGCCAAGTAGGGGGGAGCCCCTACAATGAGCAGTTCTTC. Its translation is CASSQVGGSPYNEQFF. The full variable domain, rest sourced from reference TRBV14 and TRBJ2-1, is EAGVTQFPSHSVIEKGQTVTLRCDPISGHDNLYWYRRVMGKEIKFLLHFVKESKQDESGMPNNRFLAERTGGTYSTLKVQPAELEDSGVYFCASSQVGGSPYNEQFFGPGTRLTVL.

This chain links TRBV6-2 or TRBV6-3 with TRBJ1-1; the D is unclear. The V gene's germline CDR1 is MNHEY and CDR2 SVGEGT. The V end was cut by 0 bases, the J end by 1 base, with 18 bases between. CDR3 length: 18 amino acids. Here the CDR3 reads CASSYSRAKPLGNTEAFF. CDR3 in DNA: TGTGCCAGCAGTTACTCCCGGGCCAAGCCTCTTGGGAACACTGAAGCTTTCTTT.

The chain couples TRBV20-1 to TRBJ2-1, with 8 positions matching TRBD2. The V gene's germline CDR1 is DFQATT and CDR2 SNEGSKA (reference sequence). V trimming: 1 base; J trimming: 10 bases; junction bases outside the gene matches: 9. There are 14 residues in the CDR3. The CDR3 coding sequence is TGCAGTGCTAGAGGCCACGGTAGCGGGGTGGAGCAGTTCTTC. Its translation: CSARGHGSGVEQFF.

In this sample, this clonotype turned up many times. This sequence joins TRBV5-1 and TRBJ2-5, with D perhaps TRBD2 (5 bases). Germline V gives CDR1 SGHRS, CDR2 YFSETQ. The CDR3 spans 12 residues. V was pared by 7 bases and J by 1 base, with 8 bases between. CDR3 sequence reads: CASGRGQETQYF. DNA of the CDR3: TGCGCCAGCGGACGGGGCCAAGAGACCCAGTACTTC.

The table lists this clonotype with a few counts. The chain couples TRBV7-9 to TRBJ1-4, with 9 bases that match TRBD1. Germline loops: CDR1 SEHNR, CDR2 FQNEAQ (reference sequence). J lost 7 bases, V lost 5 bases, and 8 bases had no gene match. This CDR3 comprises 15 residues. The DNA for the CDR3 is TGTGCCAGCAGCGGATCCGGGACAGGGATTGAAAAACTGTTTTTT. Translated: CASSGSGTGIEKLFF.